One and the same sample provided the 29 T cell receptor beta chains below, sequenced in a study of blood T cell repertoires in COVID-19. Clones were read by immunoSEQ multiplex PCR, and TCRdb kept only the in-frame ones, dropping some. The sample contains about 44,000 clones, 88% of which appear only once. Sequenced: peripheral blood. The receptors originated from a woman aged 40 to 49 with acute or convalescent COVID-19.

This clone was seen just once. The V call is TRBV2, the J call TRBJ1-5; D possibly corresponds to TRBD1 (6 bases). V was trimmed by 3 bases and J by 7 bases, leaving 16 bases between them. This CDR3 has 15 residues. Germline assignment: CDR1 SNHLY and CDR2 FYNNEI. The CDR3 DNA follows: TGTGCCAGCAGTGATCAGGGGATGGGCGGGCAGCCCCAGCATTTT. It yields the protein CASSDQGMGGQPQHF.

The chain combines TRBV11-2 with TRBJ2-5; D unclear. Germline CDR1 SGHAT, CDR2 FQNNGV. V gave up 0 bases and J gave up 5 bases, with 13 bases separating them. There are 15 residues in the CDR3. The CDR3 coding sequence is TGTGCCAGCAGCTTAGATCCCCCGTTGAGTGAGACCCAGTACTTC. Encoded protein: CASSLDPPLSETQYF.

CDR3 amino acids: CASGLEPGQGGEQYF. CDR3 nucleotide sequence: TGTGCTAGTGGTTTGGAGCCGGGACAGGGCGGCGAGCAGTACTTC. V and J are TRBV12-5 and TRBJ2-7; 9 bases agree with TRBD1. This CDR3 spans 15 amino acids. V trimming: 1 base; J trimming: 6 bases; junction bases outside the gene matches: 7. In germline, CDR1 is LGHNT, CDR2 FRNRAP.

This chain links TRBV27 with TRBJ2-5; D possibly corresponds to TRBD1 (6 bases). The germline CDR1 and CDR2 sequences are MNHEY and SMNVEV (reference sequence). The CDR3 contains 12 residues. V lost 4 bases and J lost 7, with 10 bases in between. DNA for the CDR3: TGTGCCAGCAGTTCCCAACAGGGGACCCAGTACTTC. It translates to CASSSQQGTQYF.

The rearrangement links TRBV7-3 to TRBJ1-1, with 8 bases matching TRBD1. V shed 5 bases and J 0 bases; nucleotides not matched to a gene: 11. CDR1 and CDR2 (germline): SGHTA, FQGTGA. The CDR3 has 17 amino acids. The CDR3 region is CASSPRGGQVLNTEAFF. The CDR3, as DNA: TGTGCCAGCAGCCCACGAGGGGGACAGGTATTGAACACTGAAGCTTTCTTT.

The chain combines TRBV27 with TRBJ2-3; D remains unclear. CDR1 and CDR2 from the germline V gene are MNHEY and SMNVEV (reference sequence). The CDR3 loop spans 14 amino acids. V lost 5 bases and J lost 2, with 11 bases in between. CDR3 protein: CASSHAVYTDTQYF. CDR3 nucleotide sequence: TGTGCCAGCAGTCACGCCGTCTACACAGATACGCAGTATTTT.

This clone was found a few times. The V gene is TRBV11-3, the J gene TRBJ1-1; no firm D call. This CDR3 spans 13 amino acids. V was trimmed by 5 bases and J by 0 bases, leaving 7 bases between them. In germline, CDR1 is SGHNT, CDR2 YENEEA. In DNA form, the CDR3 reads TGTGCCAGCAGCCTAAACTTGAACACTGAAGCTTTCTTT. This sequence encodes CASSLNLNTEAFF.

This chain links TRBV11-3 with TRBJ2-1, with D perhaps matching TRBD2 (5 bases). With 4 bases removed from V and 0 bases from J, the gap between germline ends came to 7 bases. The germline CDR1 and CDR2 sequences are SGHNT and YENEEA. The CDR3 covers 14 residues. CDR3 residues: CASSSGFSYNEQFF. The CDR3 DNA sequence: TGTGCCAGCAGCTCGGGATTCTCCTACAATGAGCAGTTCTTC.

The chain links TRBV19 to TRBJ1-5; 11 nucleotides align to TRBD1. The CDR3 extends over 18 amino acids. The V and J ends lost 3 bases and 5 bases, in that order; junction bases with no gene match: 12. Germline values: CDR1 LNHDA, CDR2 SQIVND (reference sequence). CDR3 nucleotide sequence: TGTGCCAGTAGTATGCCAGGACAGGGGGCTTTGGGGCATCAGCCCCAGCATTTT. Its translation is CASSMPGQGALGHQPQHF.

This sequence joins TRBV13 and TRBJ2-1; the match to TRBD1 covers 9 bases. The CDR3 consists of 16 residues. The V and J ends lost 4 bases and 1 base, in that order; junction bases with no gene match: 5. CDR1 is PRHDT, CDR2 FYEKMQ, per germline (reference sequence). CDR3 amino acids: CASSSEDRGSYNEQFF. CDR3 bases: TGTGCCAGCAGCTCAGAGGACAGGGGATCCTACAATGAGCAGTTCTTC.

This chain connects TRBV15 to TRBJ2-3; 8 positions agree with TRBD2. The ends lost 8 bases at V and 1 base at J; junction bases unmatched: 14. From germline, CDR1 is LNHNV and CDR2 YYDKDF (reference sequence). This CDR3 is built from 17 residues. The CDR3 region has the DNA TGTGCCACCGAAGCGGGGGTAACCCTACCGGGCACAGATACGCAGTATTTT. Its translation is CATEAGVTLPGTDTQYF.

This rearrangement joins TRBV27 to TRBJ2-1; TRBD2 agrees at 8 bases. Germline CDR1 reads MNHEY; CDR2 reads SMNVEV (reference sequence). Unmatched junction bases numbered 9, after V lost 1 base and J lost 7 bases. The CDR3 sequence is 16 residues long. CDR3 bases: TGTGCCAGCAGTTTATGGGCAGTAGCGGGGAAAAATGAGCAGTTCTTC. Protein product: CASSLWAVAGKNEQFF.

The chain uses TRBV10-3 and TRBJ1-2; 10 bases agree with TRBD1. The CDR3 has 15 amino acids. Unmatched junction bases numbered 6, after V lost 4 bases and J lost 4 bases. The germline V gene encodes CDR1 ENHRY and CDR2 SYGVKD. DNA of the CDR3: TGTGCCATCAGTGCGGGACAGGGGTTCTTCTATGGCTACACCTTC. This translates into CAISAGQGFFYGYTF.

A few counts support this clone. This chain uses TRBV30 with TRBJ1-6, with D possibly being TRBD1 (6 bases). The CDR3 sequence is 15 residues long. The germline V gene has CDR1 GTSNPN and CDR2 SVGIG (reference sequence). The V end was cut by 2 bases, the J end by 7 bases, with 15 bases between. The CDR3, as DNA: TGTGCCTGGAGTCCATCTAAGGACAGCAATTCACCCCTCCACTTT. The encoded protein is CAWSPSKDSNSPLHF.

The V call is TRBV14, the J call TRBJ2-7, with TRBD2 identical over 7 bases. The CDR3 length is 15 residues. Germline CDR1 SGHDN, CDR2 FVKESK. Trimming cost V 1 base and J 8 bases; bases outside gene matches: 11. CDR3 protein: CASSQGLRGREKQYF. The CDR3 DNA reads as TGTGCCAGCAGCCAAGGGTTACGTGGGCGGGAGAAGCAGTACTTC.

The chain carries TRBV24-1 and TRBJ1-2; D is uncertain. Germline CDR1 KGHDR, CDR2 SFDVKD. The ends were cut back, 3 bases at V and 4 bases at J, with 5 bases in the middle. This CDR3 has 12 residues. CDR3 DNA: TGTGCCACCAGTGATCCGGGCTATGGCTACACCTTC. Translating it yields CATSDPGYGYTF.

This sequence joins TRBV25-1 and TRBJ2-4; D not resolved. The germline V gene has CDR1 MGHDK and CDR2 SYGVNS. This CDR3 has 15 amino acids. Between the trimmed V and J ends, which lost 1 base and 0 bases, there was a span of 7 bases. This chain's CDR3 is CASSESALAKNIQYF. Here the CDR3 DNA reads TGTGCCAGCAGTGAATCTGCACTAGCCAAAAACATTCAGTACTTC.

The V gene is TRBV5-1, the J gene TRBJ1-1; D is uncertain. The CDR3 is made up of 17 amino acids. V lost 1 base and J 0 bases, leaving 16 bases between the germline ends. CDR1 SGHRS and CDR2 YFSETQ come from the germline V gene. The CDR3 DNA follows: TGCGCCAGCAGCTTGATGGGGAAAGCGGGGATGAACACTGAAGCTTTCTTT. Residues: CASSLMGKAGMNTEAFF.

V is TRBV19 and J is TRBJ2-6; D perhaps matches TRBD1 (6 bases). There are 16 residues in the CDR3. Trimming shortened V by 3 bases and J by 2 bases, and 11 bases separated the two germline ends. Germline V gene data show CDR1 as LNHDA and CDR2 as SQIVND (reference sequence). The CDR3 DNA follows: TGTGCCAGTAGTATTGGCCCAGGGGCTGGGGCCAACGTCCTGACTTTC. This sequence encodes CASSIGPGAGANVLTF.

Here the CDR3 reads CASSQDPRTGVSGNTIYF. In nucleotides, the CDR3 is TGTGCCAGCAGCCAAGATCCCAGGACGGGAGTCTCTGGAAACACCATATATTTT. The chain carries TRBV4-2 and TRBJ1-3; no definite D call. Germline lookup yields CDR1 LGHNA and CDR2 YNFKEQ. This CDR3 spans 18 amino acids. V shed 0 bases and J shed 0 bases, with 15 bases lying between them.

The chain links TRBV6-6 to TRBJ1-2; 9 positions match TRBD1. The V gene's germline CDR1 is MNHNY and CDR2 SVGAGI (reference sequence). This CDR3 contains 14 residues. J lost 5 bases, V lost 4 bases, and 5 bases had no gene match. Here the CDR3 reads CASSSDGQGYGYTF. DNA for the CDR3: TGTGCCAGCAGTTCCGATGGACAGGGGTATGGCTACACCTTC.

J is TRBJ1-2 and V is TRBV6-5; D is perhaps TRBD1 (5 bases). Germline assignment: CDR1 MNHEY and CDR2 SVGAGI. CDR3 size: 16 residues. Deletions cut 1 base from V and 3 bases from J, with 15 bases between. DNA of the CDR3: TGTGCCAGCAGTTACTTTGTGCAGGGAGGGTACTATGGCTACACCTTC. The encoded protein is CASSYFVQGGYYGYTF.

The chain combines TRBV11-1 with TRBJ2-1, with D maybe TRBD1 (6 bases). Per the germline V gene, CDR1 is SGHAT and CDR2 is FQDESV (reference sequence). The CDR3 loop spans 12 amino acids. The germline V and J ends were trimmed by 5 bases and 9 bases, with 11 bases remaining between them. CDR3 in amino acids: CASSLAGVEQFF. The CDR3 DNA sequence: TGTGCCAGCAGCCTCGCAGGGGTTGAGCAGTTCTTC.

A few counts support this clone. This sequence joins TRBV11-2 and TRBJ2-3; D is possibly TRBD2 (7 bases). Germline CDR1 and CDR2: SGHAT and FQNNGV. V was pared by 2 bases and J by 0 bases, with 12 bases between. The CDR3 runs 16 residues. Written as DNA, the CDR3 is TGTGCCAGCAGCTTACTGGCGGGGGCTAGCACAGATACGCAGTATTTT. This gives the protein CASSLLAGASTDTQYF.

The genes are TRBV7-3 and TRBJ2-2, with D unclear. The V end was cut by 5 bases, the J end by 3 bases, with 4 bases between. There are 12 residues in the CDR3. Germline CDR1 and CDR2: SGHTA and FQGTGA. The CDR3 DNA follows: TGTGCCAGCAGCGCGGACACCGGGGAGCTGTTTTTT. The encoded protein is CASSADTGELFF.

The CDR3 region has the DNA TGTGCCAGCAGTTTATCGGGACAGGTCAATTCACCCCTCCACTTT. It encodes CASSLSGQVNSPLHF. The chain links TRBV27 to TRBJ1-6, with 8 nucleotides matching TRBD1. The CDR3 extends over 15 amino acids. V lost 0 bases and J lost 7; bases outside the gene matches: 2. The germline V gene encodes CDR1 MNHEY and CDR2 SMNVEV (reference sequence).

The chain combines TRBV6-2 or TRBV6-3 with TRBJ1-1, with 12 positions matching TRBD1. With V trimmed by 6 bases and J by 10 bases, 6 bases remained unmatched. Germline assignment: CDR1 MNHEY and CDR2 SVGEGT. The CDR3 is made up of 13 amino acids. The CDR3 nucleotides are TGTGCCAGCAGCCTTCCGGGACAGGGGGCAGCTTTCTTT. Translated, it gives CASSLPGQGAAFF.

The CDR3 DNA reads as TGTGCCAGCAGCTTAGTTGAACGAGATGAAGCTTTCTTT. Protein product: CASSLVERDEAFF. This rearrangement joins TRBV13 to TRBJ1-1; no firm D call. V was cut by 1 base and J by 7 bases, with 10 bases left in between. The CDR3 totals 13 residues. The germline gives CDR1 PRHDT, CDR2 FYEKMQ (reference sequence).

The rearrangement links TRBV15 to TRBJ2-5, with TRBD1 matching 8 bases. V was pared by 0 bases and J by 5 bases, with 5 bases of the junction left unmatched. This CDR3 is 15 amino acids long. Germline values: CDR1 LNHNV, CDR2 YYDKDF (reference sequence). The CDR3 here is CATSRDRQGKETQYF. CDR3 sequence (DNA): TGTGCCACCAGCAGAGATCGACAGGGGAAGGAGACCCAGTACTTC.